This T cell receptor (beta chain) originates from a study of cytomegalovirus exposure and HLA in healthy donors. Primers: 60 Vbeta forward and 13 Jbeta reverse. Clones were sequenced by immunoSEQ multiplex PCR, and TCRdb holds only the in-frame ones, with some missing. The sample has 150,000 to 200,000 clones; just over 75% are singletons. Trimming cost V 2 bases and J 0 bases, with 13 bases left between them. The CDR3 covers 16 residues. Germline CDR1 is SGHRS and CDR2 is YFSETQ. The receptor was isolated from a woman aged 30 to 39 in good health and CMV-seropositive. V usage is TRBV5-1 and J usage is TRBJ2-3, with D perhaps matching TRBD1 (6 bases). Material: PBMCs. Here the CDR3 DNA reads TGCGCCAGCAGCTTAAGGACAGCTCCGAGCACAGATACGCAGTATTTT. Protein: CASSLRTAPSTDTQYF.